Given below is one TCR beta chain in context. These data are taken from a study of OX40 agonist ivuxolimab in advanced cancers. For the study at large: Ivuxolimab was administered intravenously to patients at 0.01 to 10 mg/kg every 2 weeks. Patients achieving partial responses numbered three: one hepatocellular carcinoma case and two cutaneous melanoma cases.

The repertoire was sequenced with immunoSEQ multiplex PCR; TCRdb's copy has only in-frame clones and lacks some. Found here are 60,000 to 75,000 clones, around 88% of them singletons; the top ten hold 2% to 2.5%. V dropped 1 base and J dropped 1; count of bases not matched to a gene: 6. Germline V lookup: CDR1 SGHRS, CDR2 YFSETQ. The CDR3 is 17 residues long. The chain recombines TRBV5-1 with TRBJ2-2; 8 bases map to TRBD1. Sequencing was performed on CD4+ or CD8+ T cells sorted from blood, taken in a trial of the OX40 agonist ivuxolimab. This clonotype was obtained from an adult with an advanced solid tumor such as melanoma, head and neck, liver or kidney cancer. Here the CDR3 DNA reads TGCGCCAGCAGCTTGAGTTCGGGGACAGGGAACACCGGGGAGCTGTTTTTT. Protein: CASSLSSGTGNTGELFF.